The rows below give T cell receptor beta chains drawn from one sample of a study of blood T cells in healthy people across ages. TCRdb independently ran MiXCR on the 5' RACE reads; one entry per CDR3 protein. The repertoire includes approximately 1.5 million distinct CDR3 sequences, 30% to 40% of them detected once, and over 9% sits in the top ten. The sequenced sample consisted of blood. The receptors shown here come from a woman in her twenties or thirties in good health. The CDR3 runs from the conserved cysteine through the conserved F or W. The D gene is left open where the match is weak. Rows give clone size only sometimes, using once, few, many, or a class for an expanded clone.

abundance	j_gene	v_gene	d_gene	CDR3nt	CDR3aa
-	TRBJ2-1	TRBV27	-	TGTGCCAGTTCCTTTCCCCCCTACAATGAGCAGTTCTTC	CASSFPPYNEQFF
-	TRBJ1-2	TRBV7-9	TRBD1	TGTGCCAGCAGCTTACTCCGACAGGGGGACGGCTACACCTTC	CASSLLRQGDGYTF
-	TRBJ2-7	TRBV27	-	TGTGCCAGCAGTGACTCCTGGGGCGAGCAGTACTTC	CASSDSWGEQYF
-	TRBJ2-7	TRBV20-1	-	TGCAGTGCTAGGGAGGGCGACGAGCAGTACTTC	CSAREGDEQYF
-	TRBJ2-1	TRBV13	-	TGTGCCAGCTCACGGGACTCTCACAATGAGCAGTTCTTC	CASSRDSHNEQFF
-	TRBJ2-3	TRBV2	TRBD2	TGTGCCAGCAGTGTCCCTAAGCTTTGGGAGGGAAACACAGATACGCAGTATTTT	CASSVPKLWEGNTDTQYF
few	TRBJ2-7	TRBV20-1	TRBD2	TGCAGTGCTAGAGGGGGTAGCGGGGGCGAGCAGTACTTC	CSARGGSGGEQYF
few	TRBJ2-5	TRBV15	-	TGTGCCACCAGCAGAGATTACACAGGGACCGTCGAGACCCAGTACTTC	CATSRDYTGTVETQYF
-	TRBJ1-3	TRBV28	TRBD1	TGTGCCAGCAGTTCAGGGGGCTCTGGAAACACCATATATTTT	CASSSGGSGNTIYF
few	TRBJ2-3	TRBV24-1	-	TGTGCCACCAGTGTAGGAGATACGCAGTATTTT	CATSVGDTQYF
-	TRBJ2-3	TRBV27	-	TGTGCCAGCAGTTTATCTCTGCTAGTGGGTAGCACAGATACGCAGTATTTT	CASSLSLLVGSTDTQYF
-	TRBJ2-7	TRBV3-1	-	TGTGCCAGCAGCCAAGGGTCGGGGGGCAGATACGAGCAGTACTTC	CASSQGSGGRYEQYF
few	TRBJ2-5	TRBV6-5	TRBD2	TGTGCCAGCAGTTACTCGGGTAGGCTAGCGGACTTCCAAGAGACCCAGTACTTC	CASSYSGRLADFQETQYF
-	TRBJ1-5	TRBV10-3	-	TGTGCCATCAGTGGGGGACGGGATCAGCCCCAGCATTTT	CAISGGRDQPQHF
many	TRBJ2-7	TRBV29-1	TRBD2	TGCAGCGTTCGTCGGGGGGGACAAACCTACGAGCAGTACTTC	CSVRRGGQTYEQYF
few	TRBJ1-1	TRBV10-3	-	TGTGCCATCAGTGAGTCGGGACAAGCTGAAGCTTTCTTT	CAISESGQAEAFF
many	TRBJ2-7	TRBV10-2	-	TGCGCCAGCAGTGAGCCGGGACTGACCTACGAGCAGTACTTC	CASSEPGLTYEQYF
-	TRBJ2-7	TRBV29-1	TRBD2	TGCAGCGTTGTAGCGCGGGAGGCCAACGAGCAGTACTTC	CSVVAREANEQYF
-	TRBJ2-7	TRBV7-9	-	TGTGCCAGCAGCTTCCAGGGGATCTACGAGCAGTACTTC	CASSFQGIYEQYF
once	TRBJ2-7	TRBV5-1	TRBD2	TGCGCCAGCAGCCCACATGGCGGGAGGGCCCGAGAGCAGTACTTC	CASSPHGGRAREQYF
-	TRBJ2-7	TRBV6-1	-	TGTGCCAGCAGTATTCTTTTGGCCCGCAGGAGCTCCTACGAGCAGTACTTC	CASSILLARRSSYEQYF
few	TRBJ2-5	TRBV20-1	-	TGCAGTGCTTCAACGGGACGGATGCCAGAGACCCAGTACTTC	CSASTGRMPETQYF
-	TRBJ1-1	TRBV5-1	TRBD1	TGCGCCAGCAGCTTGTCGATACCGGGACAGGGCACTGAAGCTTTCTTT	CASSLSIPGQGTEAFF
few	TRBJ2-5	TRBV10-3	TRBD2	TGTGCCATCAGTGGACATTCTAGCGGGGGGCGTCGGGAGACCCAGTACTTC	CAISGHSSGGRRETQYF
-	TRBJ2-7	TRBV5-1	-	TGCGCCAGCAGCTTGGTAGGGGCGTTGAAGCAGTACTTC	CASSLVGALKQYF
-	TRBJ2-7	TRBV16	-	TGTGCCAGCAGCCAATCGGAAGGACAGAACTACGAGCAGTACTTC	CASSQSEGQNYEQYF
few	TRBJ1-6	TRBV5-1	TRBD1	TGCGCCAGCAGCTTGGAACCGCGGACAGGGAGCTCACCCCTCCACTTT	CASSLEPRTGSSPLHF
-	TRBJ2-7	TRBV20-1	TRBD2	TGCAGTGCTTCGACTAGCGGGAGGACCTTATACGAGCAGTACTTC	CSASTSGRTLYEQYF
-	TRBJ2-7	TRBV5-1	-	TGCGCCAGCAGCCCTTCCTCGCGGGGGCCGATCGCCGGGCAGTACTTC	CASSPSSRGPIAGQYF
few	TRBJ2-1	TRBV6-5	-	TGTGCCAGCACCCGTTTTGATGAGCAGTTCTTC	CASTRFDEQFF
-	TRBJ1-2	TRBV12-5	TRBD1	TGTGCTAGTGGTTTGGTACTTACCGGGACAGTAAACTATGGCTACACCTTC	CASGLVLTGTVNYGYTF
few	TRBJ2-7	TRBV28	-	TGTGCCAGCAGCCACACAAACTACGAGCAGTACTTC	CASSHTNYEQYF
few	TRBJ2-3	TRBV7-3	TRBD2	TGTGCCAGCAGCTTCACTAGCGGAACACCGGCGGATACGCAGTATTTT	CASSFTSGTPADTQYF
-	TRBJ1-2	TRBV3-1	-	TGTGCCAGCAGCCAAGCCCCGACAGCCTACTATGGCTACACCTTC	CASSQAPTAYYGYTF
-	TRBJ2-5	TRBV5-1	-	TGCGCCAGCAGCGGGGTTGGAGATCAAGAGACCCAGTACTTC	CASSGVGDQETQYF
-	TRBJ2-1	TRBV20-1	-	TGCAGTGCTAGAGTCAACCAGGAGCAGTTCTTC	CSARVNQEQFF
many	TRBJ2-7	TRBV28	-	TGTGCCAGCAGTTTATTGGGCGGATTCTACGAGCAGTACTTC	CASSLLGGFYEQYF